The 26 T cell receptor beta chains reported below all come from one sample, sequenced in a study of blood T cell repertoires in COVID-19. Assay used: immunoSEQ multiplex PCR; TCRdb lists only in-frame clones, some missing. The sample carries fewer than 250,000 clones, roughly 90% recorded once. The sequenced sample was peripheral blood. These receptors all come from a man in his 70s with acute or convalescent COVID-19.

This clone was recorded a few times. The chain carries TRBV5-4 and TRBJ1-2; TRBD1 agrees at 9 bases. Unmatched junction bases numbered 8, after V lost 0 bases and J lost 5 bases. CDR3 length: 16 residues. The germline gives CDR1 SGHNT, CDR2 YYREEE (reference sequence). Written as DNA, the CDR3 is TGTGCCAGCAGCTTGGGAGGAATGGGGACAGGGTATGGCTACACCTTC. It yields the protein CASSLGGMGTGYGYTF. Looking up the rest from reference TRBV5-4 and TRBJ1-2 gives the full variable domain: ETGVTQSPTHLIKTRGQQVTLRCSSQSGHNTVSWYQQALGQGPQFIFQYYREEENGRGNFPPRFSGLQFPNYSSELNVNALELDDSALYLCASSLGGMGTGYGYTFGSGTRLTVV.

The chain recombines TRBV4-1 with TRBJ2-7; perhaps TRBD2 as D (6 bases). From germline, CDR1 is MGHRA and CDR2 YSYEKL. This CDR3 comprises 16 residues. Trimming removed 0 bases from V and 6 bases from J, with 18 bases in between. In nucleotides, the CDR3 is TGCGCCAGCAGCCAAGATCTCGGGGAGTGGAGGGCCGAGCAGTACTTC. This sequence encodes CASSQDLGEWRAEQYF.

V is TRBV19 and J is TRBJ2-2, with TRBD2 matching over 11 bases. The J segment lost 6 bases and the V segment lost 9 bases, leaving 6 bases of the junction unmatched. Germline lookup yields CDR1 LNHDA and CDR2 SQIVND (reference sequence). CDR3 length equals 14 residues. As DNA, the CDR3 is TGTGCCAGCTTGACTAGCGGGAAGGCCGGGGAGCTGTTTTTT. This encodes CASLTSGKAGELFF. The full variable domain, its missing parts supplied by reference TRBV19 and TRBJ2-2, is DGGITQSPKYLFRKEGQNVTLSCEQNLNHDAMYWYRQDPGQGLRLIYYSQIVNDFQKGDIAEGYSVSREKKESFPLTVTSAQKNPTAFYLCASLTSGKAGELFFGEGSRLTVL.

The V gene is TRBV4-1, the J gene TRBJ1-5; D gene unclear. Trimming left V 0 bases short and J 0 bases short, with 6 bases between. The CDR3 extends over 15 amino acids. Germline CDR1 MGHRA, CDR2 YSYEKL. The CDR3 DNA reads TGCGCCAGCAGCCAAGATTACAATAGCAATCAGCCCCAGCATTTT. Encoded protein: CASSQDYNSNQPQHF.

The CDR3 loop is CASSLETGGLYEQYF. The CDR3, as DNA: TGTGCCAGCAGTTTAGAGACAGGGGGTCTCTACGAGCAGTACTTC. The gene calls are TRBV27 and TRBJ2-7; 9 positions agree with TRBD1. With 2 bases clipped from V and 3 bases from J, the junction kept 5 bases outside the gene matches. CDR3 length equals 15 residues. Germline loops: CDR1 MNHEY, CDR2 SMNVEV (reference sequence).

This clone was found once. The chain couples TRBV18 to TRBJ2-5; D remains unclear. The CDR3 runs to 15 residues. Germline V gene lookup returns CDR1 KGHSH and CDR2 LQKENI. The V and J ends lost 3 bases and 2 bases respectively, with 13 bases between them. For the CDR3, the DNA is TGTGCCAGCTCACCGCTCCCGGTTGTACAAGAGACCCAGTACTTC. Protein: CASSPLPVVQETQYF.

The chain is built from TRBV27 and TRBJ1-2; TRBD1 agrees at 11 bases. V lost 6 bases and J lost 7; bases outside the gene matches: 10. This CDR3 has 15 residues. Germline-derived CDR1 and CDR2 are MNHEY and SMNVEV (reference sequence). The CDR3 region is CASRFRTGGGTGYTF. For the CDR3, the DNA is TGTGCCAGCAGGTTCAGGACAGGGGGCGGAACTGGCTACACCTTC.

The chain uses TRBV27 and TRBJ2-7; TRBD2 is a possible D gene (5 bases). CDR1 and CDR2 from the germline V gene are MNHEY and SMNVEV (reference sequence). Trimming shortened V by 0 bases and J by 4 bases, and 7 bases separated the two germline ends. The CDR3 has 13 residues. CDR3 coding DNA: TGTGCCAGCAGTTTATCGGAGGTTTACGAGCAGTACTTC. Its translation: CASSLSEVYEQYF.

The chain recombines TRBV5-1 with TRBJ1-3, with D perhaps TRBD1 (6 bases). The CDR3 spans 13 residues. Germline CDR1 and CDR2: SGHRS and YFSETQ. Trimming took off 4 bases at V and 4 bases at J, with 9 bases between the two ends. CDR3 nucleotide sequence: TGCGCCAGCAGCCGGGACATCGGAAACACCATATATTTT. Encoded protein: CASSRDIGNTIYF.

This sequence joins TRBV6-5 and TRBJ2-2; 8 positions agree with TRBD2. The ends lost 0 bases at V and 7 bases at J; junction bases unmatched: 4. There are 15 residues in the CDR3. Germline lookup yields CDR1 MNHEY and CDR2 SVGAGI. For the CDR3, the DNA is TGTGCCAGCAGTTACTCTTCAGCGGGAGACGGGGAGCTGTTTTTT. Translated: CASSYSSAGDGELFF.

CDR3 DNA sequence: TGTGCCAGCAGTTTACTCCAGGGGCTTATGAGTACTGAAGCTTTCTTT. Protein product: CASSLLQGLMSTEAFF. J is TRBJ1-1 and V is TRBV28, with D possibly TRBD1 on 6 matching bases. The CDR3 sequence is 16 residues long. V was shortened by 2 bases and J by 5 bases, with 18 bases between the two germline ends. Germline V gives CDR1 MDHEN, CDR2 SYDVKM.

The chain combines TRBV28 with TRBJ2-1; 11 nucleotides line up with TRBD2. Germline V gene data show CDR1 as MDHEN and CDR2 as SYDVKM. Germline trimming cut 8 bases from V and 1 base from J; bases unmatched to any gene: 1. The CDR3 runs 14 residues. The CDR3 region has the DNA TGTGCCAGCGGGACTAGCGGTTCCTACAATGAGCAGTTCTTC. Protein: CASGTSGSYNEQFF.

The chain has TRBV5-6 and TRBJ1-2, with D perhaps matching TRBD1 (5 bases). Germline V lookup: CDR1 SGHDT, CDR2 YYEEEE. The CDR3 covers 16 residues. Deletions cut 0 bases from V and 3 bases from J, with 15 bases between. The CDR3 sequence: CASSLEWEVRDYGYTF. The CDR3 DNA sequence: TGTGCCAGCAGCTTGGAATGGGAGGTCAGGGACTATGGCTACACCTTC. The entire variable domain, with the rest obtained from reference TRBV5-6 and TRBJ1-2, is as follows: DAGVTQSPTHLIKTRGQQVTLRCSPKSGHDTVSWYQQALGQGPQFIFQYYEEEERQRGNFPDRFSGHQFPNYSSELNVNALLLGDSALYLCASSLEWEVRDYGYTFGSGTRLTVV.

J is TRBJ2-2 and V is TRBV11-1; 9 bases line up with TRBD2. The germline gives CDR1 SGHAT, CDR2 FQDESV (reference sequence). Trimming cost V 0 bases and J 7 bases; bases outside gene matches: 3. This CDR3 is 15 amino acids long. The CDR3 DNA sequence: TGTGCCAGCAGCTTAGCCAAAGCGGGAGGCGGGGAGCTGTTTTTT. It is translated as CASSLAKAGGGELFF.

The genes are TRBV19 and TRBJ1-5; possible D gene TRBD1, 6 bases. The germline gives CDR1 LNHDA, CDR2 SQIVND (reference sequence). This CDR3 spans 19 amino acids. The V end lost 1 base, the J end lost 0 bases, and 19 bases lay between the germline ends. The CDR3 is CASSIVKSGVQGSNQPQHF. As DNA, the CDR3 is TGTGCCAGTAGTATAGTCAAAAGTGGGGTACAGGGTAGCAATCAGCCCCAGCATTTT. The full variable domain, rest sourced from reference TRBV19 and TRBJ1-5, is DGGITQSPKYLFRKEGQNVTLSCEQNLNHDAMYWYRQDPGQGLRLIYYSQIVNDFQKGDIAEGYSVSREKKESFPLTVTSAQKNPTAFYLCASSIVKSGVQGSNQPQHFGDGTRLSIL.

This chain connects TRBV6-6 to TRBJ2-1; D is perhaps TRBD1 (6 bases). Germline CDR1 reads MNHNY; CDR2 reads SVGAGI (reference sequence). Trimming pared 7 bases from V and 6 bases from J, leaving 19 bases between. This CDR3 comprises 15 residues. CDR3: CASTQKGTQGNEQFF. The DNA for the CDR3 is TGTGCCAGCACCCAAAAAGGGACACAAGGCAATGAGCAGTTCTTC.

This chain joins TRBV10-3 and TRBJ2-2; the match to TRBD1 covers 7 bases. The germline V gene has CDR1 ENHRY and CDR2 SYGVKD. The V segment lost 6 bases and the J segment 4 bases; nucleotides outside the gene matches: 5. The CDR3 covers 14 residues. The CDR3: CAIRQGSSTGELFF. The CDR3 nucleotides read TGTGCCATCAGACAGGGGAGTAGCACCGGGGAGCTGTTTTTT.

The rearrangement joins TRBV4-1 to TRBJ2-7; 7 bases are a match to TRBD1. Germline trimming cut 2 bases from V and 3 bases from J; bases unmatched to any gene: 7. This CDR3 spans 15 amino acids. Germline V gene sequence: CDR1 MGHRA, CDR2 YSYEKL. The CDR3 reads CASSQRQGLVYEQYF. The DNA of the CDR3 is TGCGCCAGCAGCCAACGACAGGGTTTAGTCTACGAGCAGTACTTC.

The rearrangement joins TRBV2 to TRBJ2-2, with 7 bases lining up with TRBD2. This CDR3 is built from 14 residues. V was pared by 6 bases and J by 0 bases, with 1 base of the junction left unmatched. Germline V gene lookup returns CDR1 SNHLY and CDR2 FYNNEI. The CDR3 DNA reads TGTGCCAGCAGGCGGGAGTCGAACACCGGGGAGCTGTTTTTT. The encoded protein is CASRRESNTGELFF.

This chain uses TRBV30 with TRBJ2-1; 10 bases align to TRBD2. With 0 bases clipped from V and 9 bases from J, the junction kept 5 bases outside the gene matches. The CDR3 runs 14 residues. CDR1 and CDR2 from the germline V gene are GTSNPN and SVGIG (reference sequence). The CDR3 nucleotides read TGTGCCTGGAGTGTACTAGCGGGGCCTAGTGAGCAGTTCTTC. Translation gives CAWSVLAGPSEQFF.

This chain connects TRBV18 to TRBJ1-5; perhaps TRBD1 as D (6 bases). Trimming stripped 6 bases from V and 1 base from J, with 13 bases between. The CDR3 has 15 residues. In germline, CDR1 is KGHSH, CDR2 LQKENI. For the CDR3, the DNA is TGTGCCAGCTCGCCCACAGGGCTGAGCAATCAGCCCCAGCATTTT. Its protein is CASSPTGLSNQPQHF.

The chain uses TRBV29-1 and TRBJ2-2, with 7 nucleotides matching TRBD2. J was trimmed by 3 bases and V by 4 bases; bases with no gene match: 5. Germline V gene sequence: CDR1 SQVTM, CDR2 ANQGSEA. CDR3 length: 14 amino acids. The CDR3 DNA reads as TGCAGCGTTGGATGGCGGGAGTACACCGGGGAGCTGTTTTTT. Residues: CSVGWREYTGELFF.

This clone was observed a single time. The V gene is TRBV19, the J gene TRBJ2-7; 8 bases are a match to TRBD1. The CDR3 runs 14 residues. V lost 4 bases and J lost 3; bases outside the gene matches: 5. CDR1 and CDR2 (germline): LNHDA, SQIVND (reference sequence). DNA of the CDR3: TGTGCCAGTAGTACGCTACAGGGGGTCTACGAGCAGTACTTC. This codes for CASSTLQGVYEQYF. Using reference TRBV19 and TRBJ2-7 for the parts outside the CDR3, the full variable domain is DGGITQSPKYLFRKEGQNVTLSCEQNLNHDAMYWYRQDPGQGLRLIYYSQIVNDFQKGDIAEGYSVSREKKESFPLTVTSAQKNPTAFYLCASSTLQGVYEQYFGPGTRLTVT.

The chain couples TRBV18 to TRBJ2-7, with 7 nucleotides matching TRBD1. The CDR3 sequence is 12 residues long. The germline CDR1 and CDR2 sequences are KGHSH and LQKENI. With V trimmed by 4 bases and J by 4 bases, 1 base remained unmatched. CDR3 protein: CASSQQGYEQYF. The CDR3, as DNA: TGTGCCAGCTCACAACAGGGGTACGAGCAGTACTTC. Using reference TRBV18 and TRBJ2-7 for the parts outside the CDR3, the full variable domain is NAGVMQNPRHLVRRRGQEARLRCSPMKGHSHVYWYRQLPEEGLKFMVYLQKENIIDESGMPKERFSAEFPKEGPSILRIQQVVRGDSAAYFCASSQQGYEQYFGPGTRLTVT.

CDR3 nucleotides: TGCGCCAGCAGCTCCGCGGGAAGGGATAATGAAAAACTGTTTTTT. Translation: CASSSAGRDNEKLFF. The V call is TRBV5-1, the J call TRBJ1-4, with D uncertain. The V end lost 3 bases, the J end lost 4 bases, and 13 bases lay between the germline ends. Per the germline V gene, CDR1 is SGHRS and CDR2 is YFSETQ. The CDR3 contains 15 residues.

In the case of this clone: A read error may produce the germline difference seen at one junction end. The rearrangement uses TRBV7-7 and TRBJ2-1; weak D call: TRBD2 (6 bases). This CDR3 comprises 15 residues. Germline V gene data show CDR1 as SSHAT and CDR2 as FNYEAQ (reference sequence). The CDR3 coding sequence is TGTGCTAGCAGCGAAGGGACTGGCACTTACAATGAGCAGTTCTTC. It yields the protein CASSEGTGTYNEQFF.